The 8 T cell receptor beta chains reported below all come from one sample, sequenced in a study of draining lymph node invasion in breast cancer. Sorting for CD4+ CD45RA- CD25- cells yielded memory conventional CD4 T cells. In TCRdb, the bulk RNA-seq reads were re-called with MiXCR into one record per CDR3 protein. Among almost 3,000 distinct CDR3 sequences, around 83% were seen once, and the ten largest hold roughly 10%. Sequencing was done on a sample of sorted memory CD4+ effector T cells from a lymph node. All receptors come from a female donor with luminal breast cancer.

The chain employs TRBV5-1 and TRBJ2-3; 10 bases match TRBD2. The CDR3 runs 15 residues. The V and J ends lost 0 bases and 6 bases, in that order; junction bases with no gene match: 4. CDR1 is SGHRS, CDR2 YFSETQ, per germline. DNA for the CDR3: TGCGCCAGCAGCTTGGCTAGCGGGAGAGTGGATACGCAGTATTTT. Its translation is CASSLASGRVDTQYF.

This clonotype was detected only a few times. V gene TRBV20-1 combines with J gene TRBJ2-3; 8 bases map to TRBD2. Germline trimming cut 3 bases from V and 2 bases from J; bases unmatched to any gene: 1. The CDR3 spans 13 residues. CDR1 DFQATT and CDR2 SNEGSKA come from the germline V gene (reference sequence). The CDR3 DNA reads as TGCAGTGCTAGCGGGAGGGACACAGATACGCAGTATTTT. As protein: CSASGRDTDTQYF.

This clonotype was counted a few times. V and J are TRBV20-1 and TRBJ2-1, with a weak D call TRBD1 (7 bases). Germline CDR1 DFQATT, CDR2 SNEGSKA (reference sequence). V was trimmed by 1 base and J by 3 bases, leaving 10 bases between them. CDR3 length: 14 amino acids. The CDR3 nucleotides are TGCAGTGCTAGAGGGCAGGGGGGCTACAATGAGCAGTTCTTC. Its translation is CSARGQGGYNEQFF.

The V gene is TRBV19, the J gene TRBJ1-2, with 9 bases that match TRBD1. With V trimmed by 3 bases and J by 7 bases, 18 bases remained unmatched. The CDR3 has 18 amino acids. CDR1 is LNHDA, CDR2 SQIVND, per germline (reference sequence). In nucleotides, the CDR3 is TGTGCCAGTAGTATGTTTGGGGGACAGGGCCTTCTTGGAGTTGGCTACACCTTC. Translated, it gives CASSMFGGQGLLGVGYTF.

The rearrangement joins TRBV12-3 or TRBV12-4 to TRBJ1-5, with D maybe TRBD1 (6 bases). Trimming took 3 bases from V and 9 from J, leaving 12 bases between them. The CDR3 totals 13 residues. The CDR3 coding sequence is TGTGCCAGCAGTTTTGGGGGCCAGGGGCCCCAGCATTTT. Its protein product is CASSFGGQGPQHF.

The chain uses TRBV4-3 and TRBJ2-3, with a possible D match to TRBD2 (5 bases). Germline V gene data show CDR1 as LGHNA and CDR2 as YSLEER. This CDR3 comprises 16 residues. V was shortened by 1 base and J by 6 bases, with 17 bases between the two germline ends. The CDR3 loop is CASSQVGGHAVDTQYF. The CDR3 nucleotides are TGCGCCAGCAGCCAAGTAGGAGGCCATGCTGTGGATACGCAGTATTTT.

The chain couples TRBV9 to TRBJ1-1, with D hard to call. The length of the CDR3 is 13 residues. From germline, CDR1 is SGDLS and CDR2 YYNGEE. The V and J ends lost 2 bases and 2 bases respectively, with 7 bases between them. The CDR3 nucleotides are TGTGCCAGCAGCGTCCCGGGTAACACTGAAGCTTTCTTT. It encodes CASSVPGNTEAFF.

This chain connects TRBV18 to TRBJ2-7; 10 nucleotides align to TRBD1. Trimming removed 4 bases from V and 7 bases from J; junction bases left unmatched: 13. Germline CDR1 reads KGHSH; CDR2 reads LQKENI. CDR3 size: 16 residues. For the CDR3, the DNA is TGTGCCAGCTCACTGGGGACAGGGGCCACAATGGGAGAGCAGTACTTC. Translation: CASSLGTGATMGEQYF.